Below are 2 T cell receptor beta chains sequenced from a single sample in a study of blood T cells in healthy people across ages. Together with a sample-barcoded 5' primer, a J-beta primer mix was included in a second PCR lasting about 7 to 11 cycles. MiXCR, applied by TCRdb to the 5' RACE reads, yields one record per CDR3 protein. The sample has around 900,000 distinct CDR3 sequences, around 28% seen once. The sequencing sample was made of blood. Receptors were obtained from a woman at least 80 years old in good health.

This clonotype was seen many times. The V and J genes are TRBV6-2 or TRBV6-3 and TRBJ2-7; 7 nucleotides align to TRBD1. J was trimmed by 3 bases and V by 7 bases; bases with no gene match: 9. In germline, CDR1 is MNHEY, CDR2 SVGEGT. The CDR3 runs to 14 residues. CDR3 in DNA: TGTGCCAGCAAAACCCGGGACAGAGACTACGAGCAGTACTTC. Translating gives CASKTRDRDYEQYF.

This clonotype was seen ten or more times. V is TRBV5-1 and J is TRBJ2-1; TRBD1 matches at 9 bases. V dropped 3 bases and J dropped 7; count of bases not matched to a gene: 14. The CDR3 consists of 17 residues. Germline CDR1 and CDR2: SGHRS and YFSETQ. CDR3 nucleotides: TGCGCCAGCAGCTCCCGGAGGGACAGGGTGGTGGGTAATGAGCAGTTCTTC. It is translated as CASSSRRDRVVGNEQFF.